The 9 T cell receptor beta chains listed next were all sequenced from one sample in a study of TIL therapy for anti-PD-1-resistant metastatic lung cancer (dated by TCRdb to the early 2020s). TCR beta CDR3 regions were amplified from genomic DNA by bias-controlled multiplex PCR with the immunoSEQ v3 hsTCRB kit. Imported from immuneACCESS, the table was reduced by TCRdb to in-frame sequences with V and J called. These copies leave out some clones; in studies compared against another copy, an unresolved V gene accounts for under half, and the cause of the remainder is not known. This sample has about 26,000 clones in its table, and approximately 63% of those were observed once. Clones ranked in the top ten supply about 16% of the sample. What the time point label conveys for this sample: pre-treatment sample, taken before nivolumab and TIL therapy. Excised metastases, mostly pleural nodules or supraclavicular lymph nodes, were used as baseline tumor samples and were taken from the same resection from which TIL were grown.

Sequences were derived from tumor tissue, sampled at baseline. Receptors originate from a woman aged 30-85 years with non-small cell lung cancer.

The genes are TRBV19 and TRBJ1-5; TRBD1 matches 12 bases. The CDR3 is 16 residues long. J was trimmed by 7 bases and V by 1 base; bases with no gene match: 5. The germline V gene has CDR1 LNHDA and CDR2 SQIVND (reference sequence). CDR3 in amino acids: CASSIAWDRGQQPQHF. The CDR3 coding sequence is TGTGCCAGTAGTATAGCCTGGGACAGGGGGCAACAGCCCCAGCATTTT.

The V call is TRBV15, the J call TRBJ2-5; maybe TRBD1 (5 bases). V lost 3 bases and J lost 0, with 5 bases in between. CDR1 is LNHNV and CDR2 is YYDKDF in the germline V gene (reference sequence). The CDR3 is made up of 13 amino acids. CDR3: CATSRDNQETQYF. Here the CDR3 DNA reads TGTGCCACCAGCAGGGACAACCAAGAGACCCAGTACTTC.

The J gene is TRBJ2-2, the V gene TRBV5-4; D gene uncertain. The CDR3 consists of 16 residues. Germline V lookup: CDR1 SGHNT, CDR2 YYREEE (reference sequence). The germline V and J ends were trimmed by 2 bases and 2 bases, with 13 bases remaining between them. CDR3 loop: CASSLDPNLNTGELFF. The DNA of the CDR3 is TGTGCCAGCAGCTTAGACCCAAACCTAAACACCGGGGAGCTGTTTTTT.

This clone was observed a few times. The chain's CDR3 is CASTQSGRSYNEQFF. The CDR3 bases are TGTGCCAGCACCCAAAGCGGGAGGTCCTACAATGAGCAGTTCTTC. This chain uses TRBV6-5 with TRBJ2-1; 9 bases are shared with TRBD2. The CDR3 length is 15 residues. V dropped 7 bases and J dropped 1; count of bases not matched to a gene: 5. In germline, CDR1 is MNHEY, CDR2 SVGAGI.

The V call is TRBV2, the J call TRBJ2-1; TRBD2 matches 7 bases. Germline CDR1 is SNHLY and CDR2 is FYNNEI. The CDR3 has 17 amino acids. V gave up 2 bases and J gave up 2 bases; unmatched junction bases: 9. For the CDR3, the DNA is TGTGCCAGCAGTGAAAGCTATGGGAGGGGAACCTACAATGAGCAGTTCTTC. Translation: CASSESYGRGTYNEQFF.

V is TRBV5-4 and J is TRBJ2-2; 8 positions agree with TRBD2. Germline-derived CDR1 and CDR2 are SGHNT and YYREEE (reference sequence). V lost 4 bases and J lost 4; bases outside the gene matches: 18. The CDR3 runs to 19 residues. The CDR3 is CASSDPQDTSGRGTGELFF. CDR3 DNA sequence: TGTGCCAGCAGCGACCCCCAGGATACTAGCGGCAGGGGCACCGGGGAGCTGTTTTTT.

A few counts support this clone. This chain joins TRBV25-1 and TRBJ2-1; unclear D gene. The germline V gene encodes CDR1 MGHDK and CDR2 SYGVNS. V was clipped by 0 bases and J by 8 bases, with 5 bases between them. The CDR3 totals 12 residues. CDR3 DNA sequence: TGTGCCAGCAGTGAATATGTTCATGAGCAGTTCTTC. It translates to CASSEYVHEQFF.

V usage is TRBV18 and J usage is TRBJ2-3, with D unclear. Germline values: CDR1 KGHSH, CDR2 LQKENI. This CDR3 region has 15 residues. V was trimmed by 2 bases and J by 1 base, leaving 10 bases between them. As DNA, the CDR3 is TGTGCCAGCTCACCAAACCCGACCGGCACAGATACGCAGTATTTT. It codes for CASSPNPTGTDTQYF.

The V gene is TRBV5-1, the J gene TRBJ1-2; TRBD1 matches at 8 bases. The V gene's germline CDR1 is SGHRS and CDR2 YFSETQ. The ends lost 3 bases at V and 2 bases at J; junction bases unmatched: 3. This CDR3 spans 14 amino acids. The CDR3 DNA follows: TGCGCCAGCAGCTCCGGGGACAGGAACTATGGCTACACCTTC. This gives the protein CASSSGDRNYGYTF.